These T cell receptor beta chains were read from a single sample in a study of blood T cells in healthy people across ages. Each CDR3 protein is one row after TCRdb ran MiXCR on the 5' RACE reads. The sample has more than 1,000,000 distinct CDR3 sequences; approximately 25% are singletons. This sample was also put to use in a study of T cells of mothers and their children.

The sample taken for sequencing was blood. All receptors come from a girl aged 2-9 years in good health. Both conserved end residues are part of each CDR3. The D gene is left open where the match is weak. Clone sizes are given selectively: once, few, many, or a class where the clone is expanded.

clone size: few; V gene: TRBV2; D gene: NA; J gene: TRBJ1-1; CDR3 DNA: TGTGCCAGCAGTGAGAGGGCCCCTGATGGTGAAGCTTTCTTT; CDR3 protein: CASSERAPDGEAFF
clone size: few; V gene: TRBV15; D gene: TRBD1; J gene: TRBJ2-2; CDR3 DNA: TGTGCCACCAGCAGGGACAGGGGTGAACCCGGGGAGCTGTTTTTT; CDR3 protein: CATSRDRGEPGELFF
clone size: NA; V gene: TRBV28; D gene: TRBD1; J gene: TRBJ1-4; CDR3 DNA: TGTGCCAGCACCCACCCTAGGACAGGCGAGGAAAAACTGTTTTTT; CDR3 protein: CASTHPRTGEEKLFF
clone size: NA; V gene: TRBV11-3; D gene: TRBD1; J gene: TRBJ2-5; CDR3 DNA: TGTGCCAGCAGCGCCCGACAGGGCTGGGGAGAGACCCAGTACTTC; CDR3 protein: CASSARQGWGETQYF
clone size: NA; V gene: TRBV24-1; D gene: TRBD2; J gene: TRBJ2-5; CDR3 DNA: TGTGCCACCAGTGATTTAGGACTAGCGGGAAAAGAGACCCAGTACTTC; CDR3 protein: CATSDLGLAGKETQYF
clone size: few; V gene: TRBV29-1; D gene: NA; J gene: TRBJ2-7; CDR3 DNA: TGCAGCGTGAATAAGAAAGGGCCCCTTTTCTACGAGCAGTACTTC; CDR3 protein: CSVNKKGPLFYEQYF
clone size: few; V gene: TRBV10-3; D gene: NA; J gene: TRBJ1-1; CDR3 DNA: TGTGCCATCAGTGAATTCCCGGGGGAGGGGACTGAAGCTTTCTTT; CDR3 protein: CAISEFPGEGTEAFF
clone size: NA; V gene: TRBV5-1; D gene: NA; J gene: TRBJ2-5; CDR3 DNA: TGCGCCAGCAGCTTGGACAGGGTTTGGCAAGAGACCCAGTACTTC; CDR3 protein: CASSLDRVWQETQYF
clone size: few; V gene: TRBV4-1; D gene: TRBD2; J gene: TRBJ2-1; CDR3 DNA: TGCGCCAGCAGCCACGCCCCTGGGCCTAGCGGGCAATTCTACAATGAGCAGTTCTTC; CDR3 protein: CASSHAPGPSGQFYNEQFF
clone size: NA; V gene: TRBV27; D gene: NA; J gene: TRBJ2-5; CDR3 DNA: TGTGCCAGCAGTGCTGGGACAACGGTTGGACAAGAGACCCAGTACTTC; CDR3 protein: CASSAGTTVGQETQYF
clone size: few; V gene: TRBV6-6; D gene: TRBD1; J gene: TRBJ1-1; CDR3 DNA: TGTGCCAGCAGAGCGGGACAGGGGTTCACTGAAGCTTTCTTT; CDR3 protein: CASRAGQGFTEAFF
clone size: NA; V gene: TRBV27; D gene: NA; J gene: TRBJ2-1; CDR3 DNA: TGTGCCAGCAGTTTATCAGGGGGAGCAGGGAATGAGCAGTTCTTC; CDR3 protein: CASSLSGGAGNEQFF
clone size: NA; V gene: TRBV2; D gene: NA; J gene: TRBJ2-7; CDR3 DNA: TGTGCCAGCAGAGGGACATTCCTCCACGAGCAGTACTTC; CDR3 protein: CASRGTFLHEQYF
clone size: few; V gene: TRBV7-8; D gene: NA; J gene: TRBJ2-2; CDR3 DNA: TGTGCCAGCAGCTTAGATTTAACGAACACCGGGGAGCTGTTTTTT; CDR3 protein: CASSLDLTNTGELFF
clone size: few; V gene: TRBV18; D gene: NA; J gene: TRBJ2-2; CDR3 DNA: TGTGCCAGCTCGCGTTCTCCGGGACTGCTGAACACCGGGGAGCTGTTTTTT; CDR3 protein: CASSRSPGLLNTGELFF
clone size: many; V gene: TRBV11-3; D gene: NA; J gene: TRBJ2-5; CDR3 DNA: TGTGCCAGCAGCCCGAGGGGGGAAGAGACCCAGTACTTC; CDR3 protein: CASSPRGEETQYF
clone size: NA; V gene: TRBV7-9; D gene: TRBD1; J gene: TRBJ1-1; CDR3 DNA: TGTGCCAGCGGGGGGACAGTGGCTTTCTTT; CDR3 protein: CASGGTVAFF
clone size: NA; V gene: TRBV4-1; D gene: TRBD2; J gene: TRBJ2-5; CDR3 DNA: TGCGCCAGCAGCCAACCGACTAGCGGGAGATACCAAGAGACCCAGTACTTC; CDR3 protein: CASSQPTSGRYQETQYF
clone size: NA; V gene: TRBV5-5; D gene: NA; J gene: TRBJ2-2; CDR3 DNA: TGTGCCAGCAGCTTGAATCTGCATGGCAACACCGGGGAGCTGTTTTTT; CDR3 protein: CASSLNLHGNTGELFF
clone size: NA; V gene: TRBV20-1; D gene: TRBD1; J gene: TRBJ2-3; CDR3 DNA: TGCAGTGCTGGTGACAGGGTTGGGGATACGCAGTATTTT; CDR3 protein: CSAGDRVGDTQYF
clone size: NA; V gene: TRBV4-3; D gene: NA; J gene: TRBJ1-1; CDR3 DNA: TGCGCCAGCAGCCAGGATCAGGGATGGGGCACTGAAGCTTTCTTT; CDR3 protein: CASSQDQGWGTEAFF
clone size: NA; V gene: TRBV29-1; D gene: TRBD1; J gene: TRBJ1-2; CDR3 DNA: TGCAGCGTTGAACCCGCCTGGACAGGGATTAACGATGGCTACACCTTC; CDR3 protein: CSVEPAWTGINDGYTF
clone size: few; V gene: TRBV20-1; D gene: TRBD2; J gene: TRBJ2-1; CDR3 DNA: TGCGGTGCTAGAGTGGTTCTAGCGGCATCCTACAATGAGCAGTTCTTC; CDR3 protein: CGARVVLAASYNEQFF
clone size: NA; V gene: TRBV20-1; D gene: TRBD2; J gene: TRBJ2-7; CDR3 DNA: TGCAGTGCCCAAGACGGGGGAGCGGGGGGTTCCTACGAGCAGTACTTC; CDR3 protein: CSAQDGGAGGSYEQYF
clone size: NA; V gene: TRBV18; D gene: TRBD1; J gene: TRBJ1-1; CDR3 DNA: TGTGCCAGCTCCCCGGGACAGGCACCCACTGAAGCTTTCTTT; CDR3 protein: CASSPGQAPTEAFF
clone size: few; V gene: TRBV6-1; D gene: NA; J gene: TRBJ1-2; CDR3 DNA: TGTGCCAGTTCCCGGACAGTTGGATTTGGCTACACCTTC; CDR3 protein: CASSRTVGFGYTF
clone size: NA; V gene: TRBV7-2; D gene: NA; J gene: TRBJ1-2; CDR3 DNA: TGTGCCAGCAGATCTAGGACGAGGGGCCGCGACGGTCTGCCCTCCTACACCTTC; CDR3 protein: CASRSRTRGRDGLPSYTF
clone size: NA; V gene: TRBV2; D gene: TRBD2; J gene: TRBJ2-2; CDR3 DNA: TGTGCCAGCAAAACTAGCGGGGGCACCGGGGAGCTGTTTTTT; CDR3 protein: CASKTSGGTGELFF
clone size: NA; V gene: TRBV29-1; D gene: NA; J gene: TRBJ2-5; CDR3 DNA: TGCAGCGTTGAGTTCGTCAATCTAGAGACCCAGTACTTC; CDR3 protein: CSVEFVNLETQYF
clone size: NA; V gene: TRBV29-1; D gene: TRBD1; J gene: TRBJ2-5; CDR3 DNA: TGCAGCGCCGAGTTAGGGGGCCGGTGGTTCTTC; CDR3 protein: CSAELGGRWFF
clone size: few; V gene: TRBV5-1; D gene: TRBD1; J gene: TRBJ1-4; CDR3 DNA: TGCGCCAGCAGCCCCGTTGGGGGGACAGATAATGAAAAACTGTTTTTT; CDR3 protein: CASSPVGGTDNEKLFF
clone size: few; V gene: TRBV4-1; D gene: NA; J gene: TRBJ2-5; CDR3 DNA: TGCGCCAGCAGCCAAGTGCGGGGGACCCAGTACTTC; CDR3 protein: CASSQVRGTQYF
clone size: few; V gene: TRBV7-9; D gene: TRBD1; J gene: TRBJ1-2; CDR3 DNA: TGTGCCAGCAGCTTAGGCGGTTCAGACAGGGGAAACTATGGCTACACCTTC; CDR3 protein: CASSLGGSDRGNYGYTF
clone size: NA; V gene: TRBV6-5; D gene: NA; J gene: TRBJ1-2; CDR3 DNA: TGTGCCAGCAGCCTAGAACAGGGATTTGATGGCTACACCTTC; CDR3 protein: CASSLEQGFDGYTF
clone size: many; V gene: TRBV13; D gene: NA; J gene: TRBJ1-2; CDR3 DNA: TGTGCCAGCAGCTTAGGGAATGGCTACACCTTC; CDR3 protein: CASSLGNGYTF
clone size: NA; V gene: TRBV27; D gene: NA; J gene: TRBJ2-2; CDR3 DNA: TGTGCCAGCAGGCCCGTAACCGGGGAGCTGTTTTTT; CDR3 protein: CASRPVTGELFF
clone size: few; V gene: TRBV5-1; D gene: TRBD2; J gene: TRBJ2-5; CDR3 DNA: TGCGCCAGCAGCCGGACTAGCCGTCAGCAAGAGACCCAGTACTTC; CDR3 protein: CASSRTSRQQETQYF
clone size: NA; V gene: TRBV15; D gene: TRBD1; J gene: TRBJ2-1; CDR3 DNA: TGTGCCACCTTTGGACAGGGGGGTAAGAATGAGCAGTTCTTC; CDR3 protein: CATFGQGGKNEQFF
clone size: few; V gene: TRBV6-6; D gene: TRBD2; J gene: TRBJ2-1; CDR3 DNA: TGTGCCAGCAGAGCGGGAGGGCCCTATGAGCAGTTCTTC; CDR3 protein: CASRAGGPYEQFF
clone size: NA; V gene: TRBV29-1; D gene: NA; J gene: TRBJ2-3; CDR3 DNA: TGCAGCGTAACATTACAGGGCCGCACAGATACGCAGTATTTT; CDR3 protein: CSVTLQGRTDTQYF
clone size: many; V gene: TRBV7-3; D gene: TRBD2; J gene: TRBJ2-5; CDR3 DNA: TGTGCCAGCAGCCCCTACTCGGGGGGTGAGCAGTACTTC; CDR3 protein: CASSPYSGGEQYF
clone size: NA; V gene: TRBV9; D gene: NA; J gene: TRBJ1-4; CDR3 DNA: TGTGCCAGCAGCGTAGAACGATCTAATGAAAAACTGTTTTTT; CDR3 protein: CASSVERSNEKLFF
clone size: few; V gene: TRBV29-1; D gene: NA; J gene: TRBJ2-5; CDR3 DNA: TGCAGCGCCGGCGACAGGCTCAAAGAGACCCAGTACTTC; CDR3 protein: CSAGDRLKETQYF
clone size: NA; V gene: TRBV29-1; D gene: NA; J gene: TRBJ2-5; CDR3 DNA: TGCAGCGTTGAATTAGTCCGAGCGGAGACCCAGTACTTC; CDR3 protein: CSVELVRAETQYF
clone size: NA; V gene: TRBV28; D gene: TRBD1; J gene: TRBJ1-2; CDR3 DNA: TGTGCCAGCAGCCCCCCCGGGACAGGGAATGGCTACACCTTC; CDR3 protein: CASSPPGTGNGYTF
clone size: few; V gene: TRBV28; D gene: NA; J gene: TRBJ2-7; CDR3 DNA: TGTGCCAGCAGTTTGGTACAGGCCTCCTACGAGCAGTACTTC; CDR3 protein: CASSLVQASYEQYF
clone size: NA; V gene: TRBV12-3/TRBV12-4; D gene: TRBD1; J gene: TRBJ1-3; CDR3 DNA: TGTGCCAGCAGTCTTCAGGGGGCGGGAGGAAACACCATATATTTT; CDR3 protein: CASSLQGAGGNTIYF
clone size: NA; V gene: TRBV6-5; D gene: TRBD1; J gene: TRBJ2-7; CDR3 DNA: TGTGCCAGCAGTCCGGGACAGGTCCTCTACGAGCAGTACTTC; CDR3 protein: CASSPGQVLYEQYF
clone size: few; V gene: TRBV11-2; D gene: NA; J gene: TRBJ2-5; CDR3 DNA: TGTGCCAGCAGCTCTGAGACTTTTGGGGAGACCCAGTACTTC; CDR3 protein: CASSSETFGETQYF
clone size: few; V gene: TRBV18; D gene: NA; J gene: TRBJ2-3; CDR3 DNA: TGTGCCAGCTCACCATCCCCGGCAGATACGCAGTATTTT; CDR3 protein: CASSPSPADTQYF
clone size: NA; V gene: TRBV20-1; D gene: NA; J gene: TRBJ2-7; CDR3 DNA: TGCAGTGCTAGAGGTAGAAGAGGAGGAGATGCCTACGAGCAGTACTTC; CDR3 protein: CSARGRRGGDAYEQYF
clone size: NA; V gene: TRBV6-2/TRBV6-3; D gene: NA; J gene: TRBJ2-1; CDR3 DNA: TGTGCCAGCAGTCCACGGAGAGCGGGTCCTACCTACAATGAGCAGTTCTTC; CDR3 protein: CASSPRRAGPTYNEQFF
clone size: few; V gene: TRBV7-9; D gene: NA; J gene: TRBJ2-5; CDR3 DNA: TGTGCCAGCAGCCCCGAGGGGCTCGCCTCTCAGACCCAGTACTTC; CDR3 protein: CASSPEGLASQTQYF
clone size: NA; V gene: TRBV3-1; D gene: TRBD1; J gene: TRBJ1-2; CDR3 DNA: TGTGCCAGCAGCCACTCGGAATGGGACAGCGTTTATGGCTACACCTTC; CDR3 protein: CASSHSEWDSVYGYTF
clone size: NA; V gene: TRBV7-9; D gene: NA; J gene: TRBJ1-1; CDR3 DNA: TGTGCCAGCAGCTTGGTACAGGCGAACACTGAAGCTTTCTTT; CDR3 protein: CASSLVQANTEAFF
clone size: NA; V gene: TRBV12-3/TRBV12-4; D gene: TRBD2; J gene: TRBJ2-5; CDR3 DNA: TGTGCCAGCAGCGACCTTTCTGCGGGAGGGTCACAAGAGACCCAGTACTTC; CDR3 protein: CASSDLSAGGSQETQYF
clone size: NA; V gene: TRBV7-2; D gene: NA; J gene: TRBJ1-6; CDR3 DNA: TGTGCCAGCAGCCTATACAGTAGCTCCTATAATTCACCCCTCCACTTT; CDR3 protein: CASSLYSSSYNSPLHF
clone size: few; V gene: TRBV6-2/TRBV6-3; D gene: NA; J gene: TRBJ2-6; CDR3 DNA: TGTGCCAGCAGTTACTCGACACCAACTGGGGCCAACGTCCTGACTTTC; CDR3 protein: CASSYSTPTGANVLTF
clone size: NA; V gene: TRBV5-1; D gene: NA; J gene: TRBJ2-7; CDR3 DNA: TGCGCCAGCAGCACAGGGACTTTTTACGAGCAGTACTTC; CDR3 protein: CASSTGTFYEQYF
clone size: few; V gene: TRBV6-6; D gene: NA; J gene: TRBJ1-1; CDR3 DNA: TGTGCCAGTATACAGGGTGAGGTGGGTGAAGCTTTCTTT; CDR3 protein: CASIQGEVGEAFF